Below are 13 T cell receptor beta chains sequenced from a single sample in a study of human CD8 memory T cell subsets (dated by TCRdb to about 2020). A Human TCR Profiling Kit was used to prepare UMI-labeled 5' RACE TCRbeta libraries. TCRdb reprocessed the public reads and reports one entry per CDR3 protein sequence, without DNA. For this sample, the table gives some 7,000 distinct CDR3 sequences. The top ten clonotypes cover about 20% of the sample. The sequenced material came from CD8+ T cells from PBMCs. The origin of the receptors is a human donor in good health.

The V call is TRBV6-2 or TRBV6-3, the J call TRBJ2-1; the D call from TCRdb, TRBD2, cannot be confirmed without DNA. CDR3 length: 15 amino acids. CDR1 is MNHEY, CDR2 SVGEGT, per germline. The chain's CDR3 is CASSYPGLAVNEQFF.

The chain links TRBV20-1 to TRBJ2-7; TCRdb's D gene call, TRBD1, goes unchecked for lack of DNA. CDR3 length: 16 residues. CDR1 is DFQATT and CDR2 is SNEGSKA in the germline V gene (reference sequence). CDR3 sequence reads: CSAPRTGGSGSYEQYF.

The chain employs TRBV29-1 and TRBJ2-7; no DNA is available, so the TRBD2 call from TCRdb remains unchecked. Germline V gene sequence: CDR1 SQVTM, CDR2 ANQGSEA. The CDR3 sequence is 16 residues long. CDR3 region: CSVAGGLAVARDEQYF.

V is TRBV5-6 and J is TRBJ2-1; no DNA is available, so the TRBD2 call from TCRdb remains unchecked. The V gene's germline CDR1 is SGHDT and CDR2 YYEEEE. This CDR3 is built from 13 residues. The CDR3 spells CASSLGPGGEQFF.

The CDR3 protein is CASSQAPGQDLEAQHF. V usage is TRBV3-1 and J usage is TRBJ1-5; TCRdb's D call of TRBD1 is untestable without DNA. Germline-derived CDR1 and CDR2 are LGHDT and YNNKEL (reference sequence). The CDR3 contains 16 residues.

In terms of frequency, this clonotype is medium-sized. The V call is TRBV5-4, the J call TRBJ2-2; TCRdb reports TRBD1, a call that lacks DNA to check it against. This CDR3 has 13 amino acids. Germline V gene lookup returns CDR1 SGHNT and CDR2 YYREEE (reference sequence). The chain's CDR3 is CASSRGETGELFF. The complete variable domain, with remaining parts taken from reference TRBV5-4 and TRBJ2-2, reads ETGVTQSPTHLIKTRGQQVTLRCSSQSGHNTVSWYQQALGQGPQFIFQYYREEENGRGNFPPRFSGLQFPNYSSELNVNALELDDSALYLCASSRGETGELFFGEGSRLTVL.

This clonotype registers large by frequency. V usage is TRBV20-1 and J usage is TRBJ1-1; the D call from TCRdb, TRBD1, cannot be confirmed without DNA. The CDR3 contains 12 residues. Germline CDR1 DFQATT, CDR2 SNEGSKA (reference sequence). CDR3 amino acids: CSARRGGTEAFF.

The chain uses TRBV7-9 and TRBJ2-2; no DNA is available, so the TRBD2 call from TCRdb remains unchecked. The CDR3 covers 14 residues. The germline CDR1 and CDR2 sequences are SEHNR and FQNEAQ (reference sequence). CDR3 region: CASSPTSLAGELFF.

By frequency, this clonotype is medium-sized. The rearrangement links TRBV4-1 to TRBJ1-2. CDR1 and CDR2 from the germline V gene are MGHRA and YSYEKL. The CDR3 spans 12 residues. CDR3 amino acids: CASSQAGYGYTF.

The V gene is TRBV29-1, the J gene TRBJ2-3; TCRdb designates TRBD2, a call that cannot be tested without DNA. The CDR3 contains 16 residues. Germline-derived CDR1 and CDR2 are SQVTM and ANQGSEA. CDR3 region: CSVEGEAAGVADTQYF.

J is TRBJ2-3 and V is TRBV19; without DNA, the TCRdb call of TRBD2 cannot be checked. This CDR3 contains 15 residues. The germline V gene has CDR1 LNHDA and CDR2 SQIVND (reference sequence). CDR3 residues: CASSSWVSEGDTQYF.

The chain joins TRBV4-2 to TRBJ1-1; lacking DNA, the TRBD1 call made by TCRdb goes unchecked. Germline V lookup: CDR1 LGHNA, CDR2 YNFKEQ. The CDR3 consists of 16 residues. CDR3 amino acids: CASSPALGTGITEAFF.

The gene calls are TRBV11-2 and TRBJ2-5; TCRdb picks TRBD1, but there is no DNA to check that call. Germline CDR1 SGHAT, CDR2 FQNNGV. The CDR3 extends over 13 amino acids. This chain's CDR3 is CASSSPQYETQYF.